Following are 17 T cell receptor beta chains from one sample sequenced in a study of metastatic and nonmetastatic thyroid tumors. Each patient came to thyroid surgery without any prior treatment (of any kind). TCRdb re-called the PCR reads through MiXCR. The sample includes under 5,000 clones, roughly a third of them seen just once. The sequenced material came from adjacent normal tissue. The receptor set was obtained from a female donor with papillary thyroid cancer or a benign thyroid nodule (not recorded which). Some clones in this sample may be carry-over from other donors' samples.

The rearrangement links TRBV6-1 to TRBJ2-1, with D uncertain. CDR1 and CDR2 (germline): MNHNS, SASEGT. V lost 3 bases and J lost 6, with 9 bases in between. The CDR3 covers 13 residues. CDR3 region: CASSEGYPNEQFF. CDR3 sequence (DNA): TGTGCCAGCAGTGAGGGGTACCCCAATGAGCAGTTCTTC.

This clone has more than one count but fewer than ten. The chain joins TRBV27 to TRBJ1-4; no firm D call. With 4 bases removed from V and 5 bases from J, the gap between germline ends came to 17 bases. Germline CDR1 MNHEY, CDR2 SMNVEV (reference sequence). The CDR3 loop spans 16 amino acids. This chain's CDR3 is CASSSQPPGVNEKLFF. CDR3 in DNA: TGTGCCAGCAGTTCTCAGCCCCCCGGAGTCAATGAAAAACTGTTTTTT.

By share of the sample, this clone is medium-sized (0.01 to 0.1%). This sequence joins TRBV29-1 and TRBJ1-2; perhaps TRBD1 as D (6 bases). Germline CDR1 is SQVTM and CDR2 is ANQGSEA. The CDR3 has 13 residues. The ends were cut back, 0 bases at V and 7 bases at J, with 12 bases in the middle. The CDR3 here is CSVEEVRGGGYTF. CDR3 nucleotides: TGCAGCGTTGAAGAAGTCAGGGGTGGTGGCTACACCTTC.

The chain carries TRBV20-1 and TRBJ2-2; D unresolved. Germline CDR1 and CDR2: DFQATT and SNEGSKA (reference sequence). The CDR3 runs to 14 residues. V dropped 0 bases and J dropped 7 bases, with 12 bases sitting between them. The CDR3 loop reads CSARDRLGIGELFF. In DNA form, the CDR3 reads TGCAGTGCTAGAGATCGTTTGGGGATCGGGGAGCTGTTTTTT.

V and J are TRBV3-1 and TRBJ2-7, with D unclear. CDR3 size: 11 residues. Germline V gene sequence: CDR1 LGHDT, CDR2 YNNKEL (reference sequence). The V and J ends lost 1 base and 6 bases respectively, with 4 bases between them. In nucleotides, the CDR3 is TGTGCCAGCAGCCAAGTCGGCGAGCAGTACTTC. Translated: CASSQVGEQYF.

The chain employs TRBV30 and TRBJ1-2; D unclear. Deletions cut 3 bases from V and 8 bases from J, with 19 bases between. Looked up from germline, CDR1 is GTSNPN and CDR2 is SVGIG (reference sequence). The length of the CDR3 is 14 residues. CDR3 nucleotides: TGTGCCTGGAGACCTCCGGGAAGAAAGGAGGGCTACACCTTC. It encodes CAWRPPGRKEGYTF.

This sequence joins TRBV30 and TRBJ1-2; D possibly corresponds to TRBD1 (6 bases). V lost 0 bases, J lost 8 bases, and 13 bases lay in between. In germline, CDR1 is GTSNPN, CDR2 SVGIG (reference sequence). The CDR3 is 13 residues long. The CDR3 protein is CAWSVTGGGGYTF. The CDR3 coding sequence is TGTGCCTGGAGTGTAACCGGGGGCGGGGGCTACACCTTC. The variable domain in full, with the rest retrieved from reference TRBV30 and TRBJ1-2, is SQTIHQWPATLVQPVGSPLSLECTVEGTSNPNLYWYRQAAGRGLQLLFYSVGIGQISSEVPQNLSASRPQDRQFILSSKKLLLSDSGFYLCAWSVTGGGGYTFGSGTRLTVV.

The chain carries TRBV11-2 and TRBJ1-1; D is unclear. V was pared by 5 bases and J by 0 bases, with 13 bases between. The V gene's germline CDR1 is SGHAT and CDR2 FQNNGV. The CDR3 covers 15 residues. The CDR3 region is CASSGEVGLNTEAFF. DNA for the CDR3: TGTGCCAGCAGCGGGGAGGTGGGGTTGAACACTGAAGCTTTCTTT.

The chain has TRBV19 and TRBJ1-5; D is unresolved. Germline V gene sequence: CDR1 LNHDA, CDR2 SQIVND (reference sequence). This CDR3 contains 14 residues. Trimming took off 0 bases at V and 6 bases at J, with 9 bases between the two ends. The CDR3 is CASSIDLSRQPQHF. The CDR3 nucleotides read TGTGCCAGTAGTATAGATCTCTCCCGTCAGCCCCAGCATTTT.

The CDR3 protein is CASSLRTGSGNTIYF. The CDR3 nucleotides read TGTGCCAGCAGTCTTAGGACAGGCTCTGGAAACACCATATATTTT. The V call is TRBV6-1, the J call TRBJ1-3, with 7 bases fitting TRBD1. J lost 0 bases, V lost 5 bases, and 4 bases had no gene match. CDR1 and CDR2 from the germline V gene are MNHNS and SASEGT. The CDR3 runs to 15 residues.

The gene calls are TRBV2 and TRBJ2-7; no definite D call. Germline loops: CDR1 SNHLY, CDR2 FYNNEI. With 1 base removed from V and 6 bases from J, the gap between germline ends came to 19 bases. CDR3 length equals 16 residues. The CDR3 spells CASSEGVHYTPGEQYF. Here the CDR3 DNA reads TGTGCCAGCAGTGAAGGGGTCCACTACACTCCGGGCGAGCAGTACTTC.

This clone was seen more than once but under ten times. Because the CDR3 is missing its conserved closing phenylalanine or tryptophan, this is likely a read error. The rearrangement joins TRBV3-1 to TRBJ1-5, with D perhaps TRBD1 (6 bases). The CDR3 has 16 residues. CDR1 LGHDT and CDR2 YNNKEL come from the germline V gene (reference sequence). V was cut by 7 bases and J by 7 bases, with 23 bases left in between. The CDR3 DNA reads as TGTGCCAGCATCCATGATTTTGGCAGGGGAGGCCAGCCCCAGCATGTT. Its translation is CASIHDFGRGGQPQHV.

This chain connects TRBV4-2 to TRBJ2-7; D is perhaps TRBD1 or TRBD2 (5 bases each). Germline V CDR1 and CDR2: LGHNA, YNFKEQ. The CDR3 consists of 15 residues. The V and J ends lost 3 bases and 4 bases respectively, with 16 bases between them. The CDR3 region is CASSQVSGTQYEQYF. For the CDR3, the DNA is TGTGCCAGCAGCCAGGTCTCCGGGACGCAGTACGAGCAGTACTTC.

This clone turned up a few times. This chain joins TRBV6-5 and TRBJ1-3, with D maybe TRBD1 (5 bases). Germline V lookup: CDR1 MNHEY, CDR2 SVGAGI. The ends were cut back, 2 bases at V and 0 bases at J, with 5 bases in the middle. The CDR3 covers 14 residues. Written as DNA, the CDR3 is TGTGCCAGCAGTTACGGGGGCTCTGGAAACACCATATATTTT. Amino acid sequence: CASSYGGSGNTIYF.

The V gene is TRBV12-3 or TRBV12-4, the J gene TRBJ2-1, with 7 bases matching TRBD1. This CDR3 spans 15 amino acids. Trimming cost V 5 bases and J 3 bases; bases outside gene matches: 7. The CDR3 DNA reads TGTGCCAGCAGTCAGGGGGATGACTACTACAATGAGCAGTTCTTC. Its translation is CASSQGDDYYNEQFF.

To note about this clone: Likely a read error: the CDR3 ends without its conserved phenylalanine or tryptophan. This chain connects TRBV2 to TRBJ1-1; the D gene is possibly TRBD1 (5 bases). Germline loops: CDR1 SNHLY, CDR2 FYNNEI. Trimming removed 5 bases at V and 8 bases at J, with 9 bases between. The CDR3 extends over 11 amino acids. Here the CDR3 DNA reads TGTGCCAGCAGTCCACAGGCCGAAGCTTTCCTT. Residues: CASSPQAEAFL.

Details on this clone: At one of its ends the junction is not consistent with the germline gene, which may arise from a read error. The chain couples TRBV6-5 to TRBJ1-1; D gene uncertain. The CDR3 spans 15 residues. The germline gives CDR1 MNHEY, CDR2 SVGAGI. The CDR3 reads CASRYWGRWNTEAFF. CDR3 nucleotides: TGTGCCAGCAGGTACTGGGGTCGGTGGAACACTGAAGCATTCTTT.